This T cell receptor beta chain was observed in a study of cytomegalovirus exposure and HLA in healthy donors. To note about this clone: Its antigen is unidentified.

The study, taken as a whole, reports: The majority of TCR sequences were rare, yet some public TCRs appeared in many donors. The study listed approximately 160 cytomegalovirus-associated TCR beta chains.

Trimming shortened V by 5 bases and J by 6 bases, and 16 bases separated the two germline ends. Germline CDR1 reads PRHDT; CDR2 reads FYEKMQ (reference sequence). The CDR3 is made up of 14 amino acids. Profiling relied on immunoSEQ multiplex PCR, and the TCRdb table lists in-frame clones only, not all of them. The table shows 240,000 or so clones, with around 85% occurring only once. The chain links TRBV13 to TRBJ1-1; no clear D. This receptor was identified in a woman aged 25 to 39 in good health and CMV-seropositive. What was sequenced was PBMCs. The CDR3 reads CASSPPTVSAEAFF. CDR3 sequence (DNA): TGTGCCAGCAGCCCCCCGACCGTAAGCGCTGAAGCTTTCTTT.